Shown below are 2 T cell receptor beta chains from a single sample sequenced in a study of blood T cell repertoires in COVID-19. TCRdb's copy holds only in-frame clones and misses some; the assay was immunoSEQ multiplex PCR. The sample carries about 140,000 clones, 80% to 90% recorded once. The sequenced sample was peripheral blood. The receptor source for this set is an elderly woman with acute or convalescent COVID-19.

V and J are TRBV5-4 and TRBJ1-1, with 7 bases aligning to TRBD1. The CDR3 spans 13 residues. Germline trimming cut 1 base from V and 6 bases from J; bases unmatched to any gene: 3. The V gene's germline CDR1 is SGHNT and CDR2 YYREEE (reference sequence). The CDR3 sequence: CASSLRDSSEAFF. The CDR3 DNA follows: TGTGCCAGCAGCTTGAGGGACAGCTCTGAAGCTTTCTTT. Drawing the rest from reference TRBV5-4 and TRBJ1-1, the complete variable domain is ETGVTQSPTHLIKTRGQQVTLRCSSQSGHNTVSWYQQALGQGPQFIFQYYREEENGRGNFPPRFSGLQFPNYSSELNVNALELDDSALYLCASSLRDSSEAFFGQGTRLTVV.

The gene calls are TRBV2 and TRBJ1-2, with 10 bases that match TRBD1. This CDR3 has 14 residues. The V gene end was trimmed by 8 bases and the J gene end by 4 bases; junction bases not matched to a gene: 7. Germline V lookup: CDR1 SNHLY, CDR2 FYNNEI. CDR3 DNA: TGTGCCAGCTTCAGGACAGGGGGTTCCTATGGCTACACCTTC. As protein: CASFRTGGSYGYTF. Variable domain in full (rest from reference TRBV2 and TRBJ1-2): EPEVTQTPSHQVTQMGQEVILRCVPISNHLYFYWYRQILGQKVEFLVSFYNNEISEKSEIFDDQFSVERPDGSNFTLKIRSTKLEDSAMYFCASFRTGGSYGYTFGSGTRLTVV.